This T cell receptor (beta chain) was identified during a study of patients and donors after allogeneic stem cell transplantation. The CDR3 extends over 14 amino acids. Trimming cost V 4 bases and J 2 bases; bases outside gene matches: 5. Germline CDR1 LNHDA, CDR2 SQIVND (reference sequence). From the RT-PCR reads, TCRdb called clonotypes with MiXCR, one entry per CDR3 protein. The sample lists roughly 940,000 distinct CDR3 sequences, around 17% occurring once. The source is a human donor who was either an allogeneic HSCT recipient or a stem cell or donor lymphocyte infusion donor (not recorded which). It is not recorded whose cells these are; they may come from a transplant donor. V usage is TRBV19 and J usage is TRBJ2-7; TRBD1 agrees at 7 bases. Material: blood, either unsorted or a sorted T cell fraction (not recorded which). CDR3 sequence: CASSTFQGAYEQYF. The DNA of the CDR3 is TGTGCCAGTAGTACGTTCCAGGGGGCCTACGAGCAGTACTTC.